The rows below give T cell receptor beta chains drawn from one sample of a study of cytomegalovirus exposure and HLA in healthy donors. Profiling relied on immunoSEQ multiplex PCR, and the TCRdb table lists in-frame clones only, not all of them. The sample shows over 100,000 clones, around 73% of them seen only once. Specimen: PBMCs. The receptor source for this set is a female donor in good health and CMV-seronegative. Both conserved end residues are part of each CDR3. The D gene is left open where the match is weak. Not all rows give a size; the values are once, few, many and, for expanded clones, a class.

d_call: TRBD1
j_call: TRBJ1-1
clone_size: .
v_call: TRBV5-6
cdr3_nt: TGTGCCAGCAGCTTACTAACAGGGGAGAACACTGAAGCTTTCTTT
cdr3_aa: CASSLLTGENTEAFF

d_call: TRBD1
j_call: TRBJ2-1
clone_size: .
v_call: TRBV10-3
cdr3_nt: TGTGCCATCAGTGAGTCTCTCCGGGACAGAACCTACAATGAGCAGTTCTTC
cdr3_aa: CAISESLRDRTYNEQFF

d_call: TRBD1
j_call: TRBJ2-2
clone_size: .
v_call: TRBV7-8
cdr3_nt: TGTGCCAGCAGCCGACAGGGTAACACCGGGGAGCTGTTTTTT
cdr3_aa: CASSRQGNTGELFF

d_call: .
j_call: TRBJ1-1
clone_size: .
v_call: TRBV29-1
cdr3_nt: TGCAGCGCCCGGACCTCCGCGGGGGCTGAAGCTTTCTTT
cdr3_aa: CSARTSAGAEAFF

d_call: .
j_call: TRBJ2-5
clone_size: .
v_call: TRBV7-9
cdr3_nt: TGTGCCAGCAGCTTAGGAAGCTCGAGGGAGACCCAGTACTTC
cdr3_aa: CASSLGSSRETQYF

d_call: .
j_call: TRBJ2-1
clone_size: .
v_call: TRBV5-8
cdr3_nt: TGTGCCAGCAGCCGGTCGCCGACAAAGGGGCAGTCGCAGTTCTTC
cdr3_aa: CASSRSPTKGQSQFF

d_call: .
j_call: TRBJ1-5
clone_size: .
v_call: TRBV19
cdr3_nt: TGTGCCAGTAGTATAGTACCGGGTAGCAATCAGCCCCAGCATTTT
cdr3_aa: CASSIVPGSNQPQHF

d_call: .
j_call: TRBJ1-6
clone_size: .
v_call: TRBV25-1
cdr3_nt: TGTGCCAGCAGTGAATATCAAAGCGGGGGGCGAGGCAATTCACCCCTCCACTTT
cdr3_aa: CASSEYQSGGRGNSPLHF

d_call: .
j_call: TRBJ1-3
clone_size: .
v_call: TRBV5-5
cdr3_nt: TGTGCCAGCAGCCCTGCTGAGGGGACTTTCTCTGGAAACACCATATATTTT
cdr3_aa: CASSPAEGTFSGNTIYF

d_call: .
j_call: TRBJ2-7
clone_size: .
v_call: TRBV7-2
cdr3_nt: TGTGCCAGCAGCTTATACCGGTCCTCCTACGAGCAGTACTTC
cdr3_aa: CASSLYRSSYEQYF

d_call: .
j_call: TRBJ2-5
clone_size: .
v_call: TRBV9
cdr3_nt: TGTGCCAGCAGCGTAGAAACGGGGTCCCAAGAGACCCAGTACTTC
cdr3_aa: CASSVETGSQETQYF

d_call: .
j_call: TRBJ1-4
clone_size: once
v_call: TRBV28
cdr3_nt: TGTGCCAGCAGTCTGCGGGGTAGTAGAAGTGAAAAACTGTTTTTT
cdr3_aa: CASSLRGSRSEKLFF

d_call: .
j_call: TRBJ2-5
clone_size: .
v_call: TRBV11-2
cdr3_nt: TGTGCCAGCAGCTTAGACCGGAGGAGAGATAAAGAGACCCAGTACTTC
cdr3_aa: CASSLDRRRDKETQYF

d_call: TRBD1
j_call: TRBJ2-3
clone_size: .
v_call: TRBV5-1
cdr3_nt: TGCGCCAGCAGCTCCCGGGACAGGGAGACAGATACGCAGTATTTT
cdr3_aa: CASSSRDRETDTQYF

d_call: .
j_call: TRBJ2-5
clone_size: .
v_call: TRBV2
cdr3_nt: TGTGCCAGCAGGGACAGGAGGGGAGAGACCCAGTACTTC
cdr3_aa: CASRDRRGETQYF

d_call: .
j_call: TRBJ1-5
clone_size: .
v_call: TRBV10-3
cdr3_nt: TGTGCCATCAGTCAACAGAGCAATCAGCCCCAGCATTTT
cdr3_aa: CAISQQSNQPQHF

d_call: TRBD1
j_call: TRBJ1-3
clone_size: .
v_call: TRBV7-2
cdr3_nt: TGTGCCAGCAGCTTAAACAGGGGCGGATCTGGAAACACCATATATTTT
cdr3_aa: CASSLNRGGSGNTIYF

d_call: .
j_call: TRBJ1-2
clone_size: .
v_call: TRBV19
cdr3_nt: TGTGCCAGTAGTATACCCAAAGGCGGCTCCTATGGCTACACCTTC
cdr3_aa: CASSIPKGGSYGYTF

d_call: TRBD1
j_call: TRBJ1-1
clone_size: .
v_call: TRBV28
cdr3_nt: TGTGCCAGCAGTTTACCGGGACAGGGTGTCACTGAAGCTTTCTTT
cdr3_aa: CASSLPGQGVTEAFF

d_call: TRBD2
j_call: TRBJ2-2
clone_size: .
v_call: TRBV29-1
cdr3_nt: TGCAGCGTGGAGGGACTAGCGGGAGGGCCTTTGGCCGGGGAGCTGTTTTTT
cdr3_aa: CSVEGLAGGPLAGELFF

d_call: .
j_call: TRBJ2-7
clone_size: .
v_call: TRBV15
cdr3_nt: TGTGCCACCAGCAAACGCCAGGGTCACAACGAGCAGTACTTC
cdr3_aa: CATSKRQGHNEQYF

d_call: TRBD1
j_call: TRBJ2-2
clone_size: .
v_call: TRBV5-6
cdr3_nt: TGTGCCAGCAGCTTGGCCAAAAGGGACAGGGTTTCAGGGGAGCTGTTTTTT
cdr3_aa: CASSLAKRDRVSGELFF

d_call: .
j_call: TRBJ2-5
clone_size: .
v_call: TRBV5-1
cdr3_nt: TGCGCCAGCAGCTTGGGAGTCAGCGGAAGAAAAGAGACCCAGTACTTC
cdr3_aa: CASSLGVSGRKETQYF

d_call: TRBD1
j_call: TRBJ2-1
clone_size: .
v_call: TRBV7-9
cdr3_nt: TGTGCCAGCAGCACCGATACAGGGGGCGCTTCACTCTTC
cdr3_aa: CASSTDTGGASLF

d_call: TRBD1
j_call: TRBJ1-5
clone_size: once
v_call: TRBV27
cdr3_nt: TGTGCCAGCAGTAATCAGGGGGATCAGCCCCAGCATTTT
cdr3_aa: CASSNQGDQPQHF

d_call: TRBD1
j_call: TRBJ2-7
clone_size: .
v_call: TRBV7-2
cdr3_nt: TGTGCCAGCAGCTTTTTTGGACAGGGGGCCTCTCACGGGCAGTACTTC
cdr3_aa: CASSFFGQGASHGQYF

d_call: .
j_call: TRBJ2-7
clone_size: .
v_call: TRBV13
cdr3_nt: TGTGCCAGCAGCCTCTCCTACGAGCAGTACTTC
cdr3_aa: CASSLSYEQYF

d_call: TRBD2
j_call: TRBJ2-2
clone_size: .
v_call: TRBV5-1
cdr3_nt: TGCGCCAGCAGCTTCGTGGCGGGGGGAGACACCGGGGAGCTGTTTTTT
cdr3_aa: CASSFVAGGDTGELFF

d_call: .
j_call: TRBJ2-1
clone_size: .
v_call: TRBV5-6
cdr3_nt: TGTGCCAGCAGCTTGGGGGCAGGACTTACCTACAATGAGCAGTTCTTC
cdr3_aa: CASSLGAGLTYNEQFF

d_call: .
j_call: TRBJ2-1
clone_size: .
v_call: TRBV10-3
cdr3_nt: TGTGCCACGGCTGAGGTGGGAGACAATGAGCAGTTCTTC
cdr3_aa: CATAEVGDNEQFF

d_call: TRBD2
j_call: TRBJ2-7
clone_size: .
v_call: TRBV27
cdr3_nt: TGTGCCAGCAGTCTATCTAGCGGGATTTACGAGCAGTACTTC
cdr3_aa: CASSLSSGIYEQYF

d_call: .
j_call: TRBJ1-2
clone_size: .
v_call: TRBV19
cdr3_nt: TGTGCCAGTACCCAGCAGGACTTGGGGGGCTACACCTTC
cdr3_aa: CASTQQDLGGYTF

d_call: TRBD1
j_call: TRBJ2-1
clone_size: .
v_call: TRBV18
cdr3_nt: TGTGCCAGCTGTAGGGACAGGGGAAATGAGCAGTTCTTC
cdr3_aa: CASCRDRGNEQFF

d_call: .
j_call: TRBJ1-2
clone_size: .
v_call: TRBV13
cdr3_nt: TGTGCCAGCAGCGGGGGGGGGAACTTAGTGGGCTACACCTTC
cdr3_aa: CASSGGGNLVGYTF

d_call: .
j_call: TRBJ1-1
clone_size: .
v_call: TRBV5-1
cdr3_nt: TGCGCCAGCAGCTATCAACAGGGTACTGAAGCTTTCTTT
cdr3_aa: CASSYQQGTEAFF

d_call: TRBD1
j_call: TRBJ2-1
clone_size: .
v_call: TRBV7-2
cdr3_nt: TGTGCCAGCAGCTTAAAACCGGGACAGGGAAAGTTCTTC
cdr3_aa: CASSLKPGQGKFF

d_call: TRBD1
j_call: TRBJ2-7
clone_size: .
v_call: TRBV7-9
cdr3_nt: TGTGCCAGCAGCTCCCGTCAGGGGGCGAGTGACGAGCAGTACTTC
cdr3_aa: CASSSRQGASDEQYF

d_call: .
j_call: TRBJ1-1
clone_size: .
v_call: TRBV30
cdr3_nt: TGTGCCTGGAGTGTGGGGGGGATGAACACTGAAGCTTTCTTT
cdr3_aa: CAWSVGGMNTEAFF

d_call: .
j_call: TRBJ1-2
clone_size: .
v_call: TRBV28
cdr3_nt: TGTGCCAGCAGTTTCGGGGGGGAACTACGGGACTATGGCTACACCTTC
cdr3_aa: CASSFGGELRDYGYTF

d_call: .
j_call: TRBJ2-3
clone_size: .
v_call: TRBV6-5
cdr3_nt: TGTGCCAGCAGCGGGAGCTGGGGCAGAGATACGCAGTATTTT
cdr3_aa: CASSGSWGRDTQYF

d_call: .
j_call: TRBJ2-1
clone_size: .
v_call: TRBV27
cdr3_nt: TGTGCCAGCAGTTTATCTGTTACGCGATGGAATGAGCAGTTCTTC
cdr3_aa: CASSLSVTRWNEQFF

d_call: TRBD1
j_call: TRBJ2-7
clone_size: .
v_call: TRBV4-1
cdr3_nt: TGCGCCAGCAGCCTTCAGACAGGGTTGTACGAGCAGTACTTC
cdr3_aa: CASSLQTGLYEQYF

d_call: TRBD1
j_call: TRBJ2-2
clone_size: .
v_call: TRBV7-2
cdr3_nt: TGTGCCAGCAGCTTTGGACAGGGTGTGAACACCGGGGAGCTGTTTTTT
cdr3_aa: CASSFGQGVNTGELFF

d_call: .
j_call: TRBJ2-7
clone_size: .
v_call: TRBV15
cdr3_nt: TGTGCCACCAGCAGAGATTTCGCGGACATGGGCGAGCAGTACTTC
cdr3_aa: CATSRDFADMGEQYF

d_call: .
j_call: TRBJ2-1
clone_size: .
v_call: TRBV28
cdr3_nt: TGTGCCAGCAGTTTATGGGGGGACAACAATGAGCAGTTCTTC
cdr3_aa: CASSLWGDNNEQFF